A selection of T cell receptor beta chains follows, all from one sample in a study of T cell responses to AZD1222 COVID-19 vaccine. Data came from immunoSEQ multiplex PCR; TCRdb stores just in-frame clones and leaves some out. The sample comprises tens of thousands of clones, approximately 85% of which are singletons, and about 13% rests with the top ten. The specimen comprised peripheral blood, sampled on day 0 of AZD1222 vaccination. These receptors all stem from an adult in good health. CDR3s include the opening cysteine and the closing phenylalanine or tryptophan. Each record gives: V gene, clone size, J gene, D gene, CDR3 DNA, CDR3 protein. D genes are given only for firm matches. Size is stated for part of the rows, as once, few or many counts, or as a class when the clone is expanded.

v_call: TRBV12-3/TRBV12-4
clone_size: -
j_call: TRBJ2-7
d_call: -
cdr3_nt: TGTGCCTGTGAACAGGGTGGGGGCGAGCAGTACTTC
cdr3_aa: CACEQGGGEQYF

v_call: TRBV29-1
clone_size: -
j_call: TRBJ2-1
d_call: -
cdr3_nt: TGCAGCGTTGAAGAAGTCAGGGGGGTTACCTACAATGAGCAGTTCTTC
cdr3_aa: CSVEEVRGVTYNEQFF

v_call: TRBV19
clone_size: -
j_call: TRBJ2-3
d_call: TRBD2
cdr3_nt: TGTGCCAGTAGTACCGGGACTAGCCCGGTTACAGATACGCAGTATTTT
cdr3_aa: CASSTGTSPVTDTQYF

v_call: TRBV5-4
clone_size: once
j_call: TRBJ2-3
d_call: -
cdr3_nt: TGTGCCAGCAGCTTTCGCATCCAACTAAGCACAGATACGCAGTATTTT
cdr3_aa: CASSFRIQLSTDTQYF

v_call: TRBV18
clone_size: -
j_call: TRBJ1-2
d_call: TRBD1
cdr3_nt: TGTGCCAGCTCACCACCCGGGACAGCCTTTAACCACTATGGCTACACCTTC
cdr3_aa: CASSPPGTAFNHYGYTF

v_call: TRBV5-4
clone_size: once
j_call: TRBJ2-3
d_call: TRBD1
cdr3_nt: TGTGCCAGCAGACGGGCAGGGGGCCGTTTTAGCACAGATACGCAGTATTTT
cdr3_aa: CASRRAGGRFSTDTQYF

v_call: TRBV28
clone_size: -
j_call: TRBJ1-5
d_call: -
cdr3_nt: TGTGCCAGCAGTTTAAGGAGGTGGACCCGGGGGGAGAGCAATCAGCCCCAGCATTTT
cdr3_aa: CASSLRRWTRGESNQPQHF

v_call: TRBV4-3
clone_size: -
j_call: TRBJ2-5
d_call: TRBD2
cdr3_nt: TGCGCCAGCAGCCCACGGACTAGCGGGGGCCAAGAGACCCAGTACTTC
cdr3_aa: CASSPRTSGGQETQYF

v_call: TRBV19
clone_size: few
j_call: TRBJ1-1
d_call: -
cdr3_nt: TGTGCCAGTAGTATGAACAGGAACACTGAAGCTTTCTTT
cdr3_aa: CASSMNRNTEAFF

v_call: TRBV9
clone_size: -
j_call: TRBJ2-3
d_call: -
cdr3_nt: TGTGCCAGCAGCGTAGCAACAGGGACCAGCGGGAATACGCAGTATTTT
cdr3_aa: CASSVATGTSGNTQYF

v_call: TRBV6-2/TRBV6-3
clone_size: -
j_call: TRBJ2-3
d_call: -
cdr3_nt: TGTGCCAGCAGTTACTCGTATTCGATGGGGGGAAGCACAGATACGCAGTATTTT
cdr3_aa: CASSYSYSMGGSTDTQYF

v_call: TRBV10-3
clone_size: -
j_call: TRBJ2-7
d_call: TRBD2
cdr3_nt: TGTGCCATCAGAACTAGCGGGGGGGACTCCTACGAGCAGTACTTC
cdr3_aa: CAIRTSGGDSYEQYF

v_call: TRBV5-1
clone_size: -
j_call: TRBJ2-3
d_call: -
cdr3_nt: TGCGCCAGCGCATACCGGGACCCCAGGCCAGATACGCAGTATTTT
cdr3_aa: CASAYRDPRPDTQYF

v_call: TRBV3-1/TRBV3-2
clone_size: -
j_call: TRBJ1-6
d_call: -
cdr3_nt: TGTGCCAGCAGCCAGATGTCTTCACCCCTCCACTTT
cdr3_aa: CASSQMSSPLHF

v_call: TRBV7-2
clone_size: -
j_call: TRBJ2-2
d_call: TRBD1
cdr3_nt: TGTGCCAGCAGCTCGGGACAGCCCTCGAACACCGGGGAGCTGTTTTTT
cdr3_aa: CASSSGQPSNTGELFF

v_call: TRBV5-4
clone_size: -
j_call: TRBJ1-2
d_call: -
cdr3_nt: TGTGCCAGCAGCGGGGAGGGGTGGTATGGCTACACCTTC
cdr3_aa: CASSGEGWYGYTF

v_call: TRBV5-1
clone_size: -
j_call: TRBJ1-1
d_call: TRBD1
cdr3_nt: TGCGCCAGCAGTGAGACGGGACAGGGGAAAGCTTTCTTT
cdr3_aa: CASSETGQGKAFF

v_call: TRBV28
clone_size: -
j_call: TRBJ2-7
d_call: -
cdr3_nt: TGTACCATAGCGGCACCCTCCTACGAGCAGTACTTC
cdr3_aa: CTIAAPSYEQYF

v_call: TRBV11-2
clone_size: -
j_call: TRBJ1-1
d_call: -
cdr3_nt: TGTGCCAGCAGCTTAGTAGGCGCAGACACTGAAGCTTTCTTT
cdr3_aa: CASSLVGADTEAFF

v_call: TRBV6-2/TRBV6-3
clone_size: -
j_call: TRBJ1-1
d_call: -
cdr3_nt: TGTGCCAGCAGTATAAGACGGACAGTAGCGAACACTGAAGCTTTCTTT
cdr3_aa: CASSIRRTVANTEAFF

v_call: TRBV28
clone_size: -
j_call: TRBJ2-4
d_call: -
cdr3_nt: TGTGCCAGCAGTTTGGCAGGGGCTGGGTCCAAAAACATTCAGTACTTC
cdr3_aa: CASSLAGAGSKNIQYF

v_call: TRBV6-1
clone_size: -
j_call: TRBJ2-7
d_call: -
cdr3_nt: TGTGCCAGCAGTGAATTCTACGAGCAGTACTTC
cdr3_aa: CASSEFYEQYF

v_call: TRBV7-9
clone_size: -
j_call: TRBJ1-2
d_call: -
cdr3_nt: TGTGCCAGCATCCGAACGCTAATTGACAGGAACTATGGCTACACCTTC
cdr3_aa: CASIRTLIDRNYGYTF

v_call: TRBV14
clone_size: -
j_call: TRBJ1-2
d_call: TRBD1
cdr3_nt: TGTGCCAGCAGCCCCTCAAGACAGGGAAAGAGGAATGGCTACACCTTC
cdr3_aa: CASSPSRQGKRNGYTF

v_call: TRBV6-5
clone_size: -
j_call: TRBJ2-7
d_call: TRBD1
cdr3_nt: TGTGCCAGCAGTTACCGGACAGGGGAAACGGGGCAGTACTTC
cdr3_aa: CASSYRTGETGQYF

v_call: TRBV7-2
clone_size: -
j_call: TRBJ2-7
d_call: -
cdr3_nt: TGTGCCAGCAGCCCGAGATTGGGTCCCGGGACTCCCCCTAGGGAGCAGTACTTC
cdr3_aa: CASSPRLGPGTPPREQYF